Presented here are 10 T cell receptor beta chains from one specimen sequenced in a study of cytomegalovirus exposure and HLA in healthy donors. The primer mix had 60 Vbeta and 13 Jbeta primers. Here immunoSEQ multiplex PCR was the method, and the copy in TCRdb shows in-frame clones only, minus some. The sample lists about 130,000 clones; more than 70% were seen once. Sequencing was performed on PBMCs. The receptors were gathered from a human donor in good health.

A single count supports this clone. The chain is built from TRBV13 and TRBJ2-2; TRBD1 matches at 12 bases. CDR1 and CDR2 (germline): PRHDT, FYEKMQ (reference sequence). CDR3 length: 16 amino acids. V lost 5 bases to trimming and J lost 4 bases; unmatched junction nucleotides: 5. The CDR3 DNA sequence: TGTGCCAGCAGCCCTGGGACAGGGGGCGGCACCGGGGAGCTGTTTTTT. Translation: CASSPGTGGGTGELFF.

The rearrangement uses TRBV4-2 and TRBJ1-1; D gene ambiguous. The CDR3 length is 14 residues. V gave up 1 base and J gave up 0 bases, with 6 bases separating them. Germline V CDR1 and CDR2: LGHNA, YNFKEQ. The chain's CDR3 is CASSQGQLNTEAFF. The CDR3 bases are TGTGCCAGCAGCCAAGGGCAGTTGAACACTGAAGCTTTCTTT.

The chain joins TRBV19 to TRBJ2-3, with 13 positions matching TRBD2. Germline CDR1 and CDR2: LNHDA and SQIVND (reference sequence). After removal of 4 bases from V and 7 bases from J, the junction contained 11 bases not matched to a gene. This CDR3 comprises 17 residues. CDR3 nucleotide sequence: TGTGCCAGTAGTACAAGACTAGCGGGGGGTTTGGAATATACGCAGTATTTT. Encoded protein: CASSTRLAGGLEYTQYF. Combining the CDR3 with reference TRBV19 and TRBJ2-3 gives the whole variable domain DGGITQSPKYLFRKEGQNVTLSCEQNLNHDAMYWYRQDPGQGLRLIYYSQIVNDFQKGDIAEGYSVSREKKESFPLTVTSAQKNPTAFYLCASSTRLAGGLEYTQYFGPGTRLTVL.

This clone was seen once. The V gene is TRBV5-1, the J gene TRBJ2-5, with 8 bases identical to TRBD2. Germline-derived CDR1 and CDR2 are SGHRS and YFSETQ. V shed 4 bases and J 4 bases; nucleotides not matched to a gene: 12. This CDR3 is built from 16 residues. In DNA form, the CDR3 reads TGCGCCAGCAGCGCCTTGGGTGCGGGGGGAGGAGAGACCCAGTACTTC. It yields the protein CASSALGAGGGETQYF.

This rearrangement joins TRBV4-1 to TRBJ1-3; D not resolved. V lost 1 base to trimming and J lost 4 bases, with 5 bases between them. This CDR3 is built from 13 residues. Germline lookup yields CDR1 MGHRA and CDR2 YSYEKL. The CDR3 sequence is CASSQGLGNTIYF. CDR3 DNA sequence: TGCGCCAGCAGCCAAGGGCTCGGAAACACCATATATTTT.

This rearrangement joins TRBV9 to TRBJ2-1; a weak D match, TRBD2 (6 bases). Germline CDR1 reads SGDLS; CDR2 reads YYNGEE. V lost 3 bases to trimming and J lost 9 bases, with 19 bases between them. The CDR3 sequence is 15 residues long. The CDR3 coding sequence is TGTGCCAGCAGCGGGCCCGAGGCCCACGGGGGTGAGCAGTTCTTC. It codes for CASSGPEAHGGEQFF. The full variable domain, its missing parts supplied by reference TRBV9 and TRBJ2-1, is DSGVTQTPKHLITATGQRVTLRCSPRSGDLSVYWYQQSLDQGLQFLIQYYNGEERAKGNILERFSAQQFPDLHSELNLSSLELGDSALYFCASSGPEAHGGEQFFGPGTRLTVL.

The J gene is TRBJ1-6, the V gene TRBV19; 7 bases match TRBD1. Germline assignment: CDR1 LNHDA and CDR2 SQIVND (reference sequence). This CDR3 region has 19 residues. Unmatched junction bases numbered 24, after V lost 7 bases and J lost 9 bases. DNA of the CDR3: TGTGCCAGTATCGAGCCCTTACATTTATCAGACAGGGTGAGTTCACCCCTCCACTTT. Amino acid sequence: CASIEPLHLSDRVSSPLHF.

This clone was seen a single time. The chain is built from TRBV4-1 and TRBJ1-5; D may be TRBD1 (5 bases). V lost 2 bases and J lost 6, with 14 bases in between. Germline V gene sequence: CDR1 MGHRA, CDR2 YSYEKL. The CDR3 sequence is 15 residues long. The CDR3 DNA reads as TGCGCCAGCAGCCAAACTGGGGGGGTTGGTCAGCCCCAGCATTTT. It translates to CASSQTGGVGQPQHF.

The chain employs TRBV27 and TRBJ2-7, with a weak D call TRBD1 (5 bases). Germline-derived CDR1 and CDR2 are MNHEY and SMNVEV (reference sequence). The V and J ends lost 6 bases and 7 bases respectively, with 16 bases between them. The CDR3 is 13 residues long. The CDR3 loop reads CASSPVTGVEQYF. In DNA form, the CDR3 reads TGTGCCAGCAGCCCCGTCACAGGTGTAGAGCAGTACTTC.

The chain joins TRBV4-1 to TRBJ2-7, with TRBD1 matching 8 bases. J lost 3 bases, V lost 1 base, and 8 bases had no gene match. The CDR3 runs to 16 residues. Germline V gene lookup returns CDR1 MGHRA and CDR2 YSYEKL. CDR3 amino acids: CASSQVRTGQGYEQYF. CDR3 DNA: TGCGCCAGCAGCCAAGTTAGGACCGGACAGGGCTACGAGCAGTACTTC.